In this sample, the clone carrying this TCR beta chain turned up a few times. Its target is unknown. Time point of the sample: week 23, last vaccination. The investigators gave 300 ug of mutant IDH1 20-mer peptide in each vaccine dose, together with topical imiquimod. Profiling relied on immunoSEQ multiplex PCR, and the TCRdb table lists in-frame clones only, not all of them. This sample has 35,000 to 50,000 clones, with 91% found just once. Per germline, CDR1 SGHVS and CDR2 FNYEAQ. The CDR3 covers 14 residues. V shed 2 bases and J shed 2 bases, with 6 bases lying between them. The source of the sample is a study of a mutant IDH1 vaccine in newly diagnosed glioma. In the study overall: Patients, over weeks 1, 3, 5, 7, 11, 15, 19 and 23, received a total of eight vaccinations. Patients received vaccination from 4-6 weeks after radiotherapy alone, or with temozolomide cycles. The sex distribution of treated patients was roughly 62% male and roughly 40% female, with a mean age of roughly 40 years.

The sequencing used PBMCs, collected from a glioma patient whose treatment included an IDH1 peptide vaccine. The TCR was taken from a man aged 45-65 years with glioma. The chain joins TRBV7-6 to TRBJ1-4, with D unresolved. The CDR3 DNA follows: TGTGCCAGCAGCTTATACCCGACTAATGAAAAACTGTTTTTT. Encoded protein: CASSLYPTNEKLFF. The variable domain in full, completed from reference TRBV7-6 and TRBJ1-4, reads GAGVSQSPRYKVTKRGQDVALRCDPISGHVSLYWYRQALGQGPEFLTYFNYEAQQDKSGLPNDRFSAERPEGSISTLTIQRTEQRDSAMYRCASSLYPTNEKLFFGSGTQLSVL.